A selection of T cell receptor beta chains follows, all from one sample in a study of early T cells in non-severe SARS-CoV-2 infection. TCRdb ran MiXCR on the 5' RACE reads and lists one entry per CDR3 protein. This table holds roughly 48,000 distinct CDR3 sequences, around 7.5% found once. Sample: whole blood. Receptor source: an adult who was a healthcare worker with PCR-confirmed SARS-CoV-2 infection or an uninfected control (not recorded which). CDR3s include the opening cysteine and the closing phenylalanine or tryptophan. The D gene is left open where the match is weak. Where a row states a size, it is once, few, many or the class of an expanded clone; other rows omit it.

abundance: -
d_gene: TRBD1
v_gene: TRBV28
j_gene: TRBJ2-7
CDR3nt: TGTGCCAGCAGTTCCCGGGACAGAACCTACGAGCAGTACTTC
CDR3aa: CASSSRDRTYEQYF

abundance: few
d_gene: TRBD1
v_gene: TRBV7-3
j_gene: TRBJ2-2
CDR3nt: TGTGCCAGCAGCCCGGGACAGAAAAACACCGGGGAGCTGTTTTTT
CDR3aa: CASSPGQKNTGELFF

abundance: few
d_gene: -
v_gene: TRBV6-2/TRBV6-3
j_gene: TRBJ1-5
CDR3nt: TGTGCCAGCAGAACTACCGACAGACTCAATCAGCCCCAGCATTTT
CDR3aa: CASRTTDRLNQPQHF

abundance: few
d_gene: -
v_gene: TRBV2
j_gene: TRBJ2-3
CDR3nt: TGTGCCAGCATCTCGCGGGCAGATACGCAGTATTTT
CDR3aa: CASISRADTQYF

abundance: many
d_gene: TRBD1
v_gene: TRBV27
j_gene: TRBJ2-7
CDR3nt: TGTGCCAGCAGTCGGACAGGGGGCTACGAGCAGTACTTC
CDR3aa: CASSRTGGYEQYF

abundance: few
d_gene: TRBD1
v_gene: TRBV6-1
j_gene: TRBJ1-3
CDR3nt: TGTGCCAGCAGTTCTTCCGGGACAGGGGGAGACACCATATATTTT
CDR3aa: CASSSSGTGGDTIYF

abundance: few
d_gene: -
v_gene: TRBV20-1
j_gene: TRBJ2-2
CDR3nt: TGCAGTGCCCTCGGCAGGTTCACCACCGGGGAGCTGTTTTTT
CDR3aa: CSALGRFTTGELFF

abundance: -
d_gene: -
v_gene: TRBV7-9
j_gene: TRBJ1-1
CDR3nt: TGTGCCAGCAGCCTAGAACCAGGGACCAACACTGAAGCTTTCTTT
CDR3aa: CASSLEPGTNTEAFF

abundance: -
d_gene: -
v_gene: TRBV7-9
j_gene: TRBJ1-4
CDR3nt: TGTGCCAGCAGCTCCGATGAAAAACTGTTTTTT
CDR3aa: CASSSDEKLFF

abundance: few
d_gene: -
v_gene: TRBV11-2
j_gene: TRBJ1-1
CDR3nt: TGTGCCAGCAGCCTAGGGACGCACACTGAAGCTTTCTTT
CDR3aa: CASSLGTHTEAFF

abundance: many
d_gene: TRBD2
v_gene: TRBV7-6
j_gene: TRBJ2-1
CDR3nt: TGTGCCAGCAGCTTAGTCGGGAGGGCCCTTGAGCAGTTCTTC
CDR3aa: CASSLVGRALEQFF

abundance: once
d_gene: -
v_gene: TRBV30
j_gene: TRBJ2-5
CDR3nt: TGTGCCTGGACAGATGCAAAGGAGACCCAGTACTTC
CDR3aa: CAWTDAKETQYF

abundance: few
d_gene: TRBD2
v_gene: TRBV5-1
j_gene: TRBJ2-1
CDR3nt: TGCGCCAGCAGCCCCCAGACTAGCGGCAATGAGCAGTTCTTC
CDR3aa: CASSPQTSGNEQFF

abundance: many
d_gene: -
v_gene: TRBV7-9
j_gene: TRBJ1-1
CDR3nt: TGTGCCAGCAGCTTCAGGGATAGAGGTGAAGCTTTCTTT
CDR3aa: CASSFRDRGEAFF

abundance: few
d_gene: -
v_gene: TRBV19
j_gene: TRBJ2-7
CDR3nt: TGTGCCCTCCTCTTGGGACACTACGAGCAGTACTTC
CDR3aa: CALLLGHYEQYF

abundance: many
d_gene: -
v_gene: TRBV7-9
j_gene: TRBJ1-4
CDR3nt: TGTGCCAGCAGCTTAGGTTTCGAAAAACTGTTTTTT
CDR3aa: CASSLGFEKLFF

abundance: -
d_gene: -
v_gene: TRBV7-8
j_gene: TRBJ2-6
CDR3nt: TGTGCCAGCAGCTTAGCCAGATCCTCTGGGGCCAACGTCCTGACTTTC
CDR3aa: CASSLARSSGANVLTF

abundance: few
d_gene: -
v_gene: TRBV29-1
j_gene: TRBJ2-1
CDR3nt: TGCAGCGTTGACTTCTTACTAGCCGGCTCCTACAATGAGCAGTTCTTC
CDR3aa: CSVDFLLAGSYNEQFF

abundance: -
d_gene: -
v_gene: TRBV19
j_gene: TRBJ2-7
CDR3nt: TGTGCCAGTAGTCGAACAGATCGATACGAGCAGTACTTC
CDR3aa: CASSRTDRYEQYF

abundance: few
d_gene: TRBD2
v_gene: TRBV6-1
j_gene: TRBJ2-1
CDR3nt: TGTGCCAGCAGTGTTACAGCGGGAGGGACCTACAATGAGCAGTTCTTC
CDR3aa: CASSVTAGGTYNEQFF

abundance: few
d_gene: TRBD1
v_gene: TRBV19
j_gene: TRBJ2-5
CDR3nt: TGTGCCAGTAGTAGCATTACAGGGGAAGAGACCCAGTACTTC
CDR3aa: CASSSITGEETQYF

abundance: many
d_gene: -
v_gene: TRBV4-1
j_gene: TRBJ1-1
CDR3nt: TGCGCCAGCAGCTCGCCCCCAGGGGAAGGGGACACTGAAGCTTTCTTT
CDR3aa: CASSSPPGEGDTEAFF